Below, 27 T cell receptor beta chains from the same sample are listed, as sequenced in a study of blood T cell repertoires in COVID-19. TCRdb's table, derived via immunoSEQ multiplex PCR, lists solely in-frame clones and lacks some. Seen here are approximately 270,000 clones, 80% to 90% observed once, and the top ten hold approximately 4%. The sample consisted of PBMCs or T cells enriched from blood (not recorded which). Receptors originate from a woman in her twenties or thirties who had recovered from COVID-19.

The chain carries TRBV2 and TRBJ2-7; 12 nucleotides match TRBD2. V lost 6 bases, J lost 2 bases, and 5 bases stayed unmatched. The CDR3 is 15 amino acids. Germline V gene sequence: CDR1 SNHLY, CDR2 FYNNEI. The DNA for the CDR3 is TGTGCCAGCAGGACTAGCGGGGGAAACCCCTACGAGCAGTACTTC. Encoded protein: CASRTSGGNPYEQYF.

The chain combines TRBV5-1 with TRBJ1-1; no clear D. CDR3 length: 14 amino acids. V was clipped by 0 bases and J by 0 bases, with 6 bases between them. CDR1 is SGHRS and CDR2 is YFSETQ in the germline V gene. The CDR3: CASSLGRVNTEAFF. In DNA form, the CDR3 reads TGCGCCAGCAGCTTGGGACGGGTGAACACTGAAGCTTTCTTT. Complete variable domain (other parts from reference TRBV5-1 and TRBJ1-1): KAGVTQTPRYLIKTRGQQVTLSCSPISGHRSVSWYQQTPGQGLQFLFEYFSETQRNKGNFPGRFSGRQFSNSRSEMNVSTLELGDSALYLCASSLGRVNTEAFFGQGTRLTVV.

CDR3 nucleotide sequence: TGTGCCAGCAGCCTTCGAGGCGGGAGGTCCTACAATGAGCAGTTCTTC. It codes for CASSLRGGRSYNEQFF. The rearrangement links TRBV3-1 (or the pseudogene TRBV3-2) to TRBJ2-1; the match to TRBD2 covers 8 bases. This CDR3 spans 16 amino acids. CDR1 is LGHDT, CDR2 YNNKEL, per germline (reference sequence). J was trimmed by 1 base and V by 4 bases; bases with no gene match: 6.

The chain couples TRBV5-1 to TRBJ1-1; D is possibly TRBD1 (5 bases). The V gene lost 4 bases and the J gene lost 7 bases, with 14 bases spanning the gap. Germline CDR1 and CDR2: SGHRS and YFSETQ. The CDR3 runs 13 residues. CDR3 in amino acids: CASSPSAGFEAFF. In nucleotides, the CDR3 is TGCGCCAGCAGCCCCTCGGCAGGGTTTGAAGCTTTCTTT.

The V call is TRBV6-5, the J call TRBJ2-7, with 10 bases that match TRBD2. From germline, CDR1 is MNHEY and CDR2 SVGAGI. Unmatched junction bases numbered 7, after V lost 2 bases and J lost 6 bases. The CDR3 has 15 residues. The CDR3 loop reads CASSYNSGRIGEQYF. CDR3 nucleotide sequence: TGTGCCAGCAGTTACAATAGCGGGAGGATCGGCGAGCAGTACTTC.

The chain couples TRBV27 to TRBJ1-2; D remains ambiguous. V shed 2 bases and J shed 2 bases, with 9 bases lying between them. In germline, CDR1 is MNHEY, CDR2 SMNVEV (reference sequence). The CDR3 covers 14 residues. For the CDR3, the DNA is TGTGCCAGCAGTTTAAGGTCAGCGAACTATGGCTACACCTTC. Amino acid sequence: CASSLRSANYGYTF.

The chain carries TRBV7-6 and TRBJ2-1, with 9 bases lining up with TRBD1. CDR1 and CDR2 from the germline V gene are SGHVS and FNYEAQ. The CDR3 covers 19 residues. Germline trimming cut 2 bases from V and 1 base from J; bases unmatched to any gene: 12. CDR3 amino acids: CASSLYWTGELGSYNEQFF. CDR3 sequence (DNA): TGTGCCAGCAGCTTATATTGGACAGGGGAGTTGGGGTCCTACAATGAGCAGTTCTTC.

This clone was detected once. The chain carries TRBV30 and TRBJ1-1, with TRBD1 as a possible D gene (6 bases). V was shortened by 3 bases and J by 2 bases, with 10 bases between the two germline ends. CDR1 is GTSNPN and CDR2 is SVGIG in the germline V gene (reference sequence). This CDR3 has 13 amino acids. The CDR3 protein is CAWRQQGNTEAFF. For the CDR3, the DNA is TGTGCCTGGAGGCAACAGGGAAACACTGAAGCTTTCTTT.

This chain joins TRBV18 and TRBJ1-4; D is unresolved. Germline values: CDR1 KGHSH, CDR2 LQKENI. The CDR3 is 13 residues long. The V and J ends lost 0 bases and 8 bases respectively, with 7 bases between them. CDR3 protein: CASSPPSGEKLFF. Here the CDR3 DNA reads TGTGCCAGCTCACCACCCTCGGGGGAAAAACTGTTTTTT.

V is TRBV19 and J is TRBJ2-1; TRBD1 matches at 7 bases. Germline lookup yields CDR1 LNHDA and CDR2 SQIVND (reference sequence). V lost 6 bases to trimming and J lost 8 bases; unmatched junction nucleotides: 13. The length of the CDR3 is 15 residues. The DNA of the CDR3 is TGTGCCAGTAGCTATGCTGGGACAGAACGAGATGAGCAGTTCTTC. Translating it yields CASSYAGTERDEQFF. Full variable domain (remainder filled in from reference TRBV19 and TRBJ2-1): DGGITQSPKYLFRKEGQNVTLSCEQNLNHDAMYWYRQDPGQGLRLIYYSQIVNDFQKGDIAEGYSVSREKKESFPLTVTSAQKNPTAFYLCASSYAGTERDEQFFGPGTRLTVL.

J is TRBJ2-2 and V is TRBV6-5; D is possibly TRBD2 (6 bases). The V gene lost 1 base and the J gene lost 1 base, with 10 bases spanning the gap. There are 16 residues in the CDR3. In germline, CDR1 is MNHEY, CDR2 SVGAGI. CDR3 loop: CASSYFTSLNTGELFF. The DNA for the CDR3 is TGTGCCAGCAGTTACTTCACTAGCCTGAACACCGGGGAGCTGTTTTTT.

This clone occurred once. The J gene is TRBJ2-5, the V gene TRBV25-1; perhaps TRBD1 as D (5 bases). There are 16 residues in the CDR3. The germline V gene encodes CDR1 MGHDK and CDR2 SYGVNS. V lost 1 base and J 2 bases, leaving 14 bases between the germline ends. CDR3 coding DNA: TGTGCCAGCAGTGAATCGCCTCAGGGAACTCAAGAGACCCAGTACTTC. Protein: CASSESPQGTQETQYF.

This clone has just one count. The V gene is TRBV5-1, the J gene TRBJ2-2; 8 bases match TRBD2. The germline gives CDR1 SGHRS, CDR2 YFSETQ. V lost 4 bases and J lost 4; bases outside the gene matches: 6. The CDR3 spans 15 residues. The CDR3 loop is CASSPRTSRTGELFF. The CDR3 DNA reads as TGCGCCAGCAGCCCTCGGACTAGCCGCACCGGGGAGCTGTTTTTT.

This sequence joins TRBV3-1 (or the pseudogene TRBV3-2) and TRBJ1-5; weak D call: TRBD1 (5 bases). Germline assignment: CDR1 LGHDT and CDR2 YNNKEL (reference sequence). The length of the CDR3 is 15 residues. V was cut by 0 bases and J by 7 bases, with 13 bases left in between. CDR3 protein: CASSQDGSRGQPQHF. The DNA for the CDR3 is TGTGCCAGCAGCCAAGATGGCAGTCGGGGGCAGCCCCAGCATTTT.

The rearrangement uses TRBV10-3 and TRBJ1-2; the D gene is possibly TRBD1 (5 bases). Germline-derived CDR1 and CDR2 are ENHRY and SYGVKD. Trimming removed 7 bases from V and 4 bases from J, with 10 bases in between. This CDR3 is 12 amino acids long. CDR3 bases: TGTGCCATCACCCAGGGCCTCTATGGCTACACCTTC. Protein: CAITQGLYGYTF.

In DNA, the CDR3 is TGTGCCAGTAGTACTGGGACTAGAAGGGGGGATACGCAGTATTTT. The encoded protein is CASSTGTRRGDTQYF. The chain carries TRBV19 and TRBJ2-3, with 8 bases matching TRBD2. Per germline, CDR1 LNHDA and CDR2 SQIVND (reference sequence). This CDR3 is built from 15 residues. V lost 4 bases and J lost 6; bases outside the gene matches: 9.

The chain carries TRBV18 and TRBJ1-5; TRBD1 agrees at 7 bases. CDR3 length: 15 amino acids. CDR1 and CDR2 from the germline V gene are KGHSH and LQKENI. Trimming removed 3 bases from V and 3 bases from J; junction bases left unmatched: 5. CDR3 protein: CASSPSKGANQPQHF. Written as DNA, the CDR3 is TGTGCCAGCTCACCGAGCAAGGGGGCCAATCAGCCCCAGCATTTT.

V gene TRBV29-1 combines with J gene TRBJ1-2; 7 bases map to TRBD1. J gave up 5 bases and V 7 bases, and 13 bases lay outside the gene matches. The CDR3 runs to 14 residues. Germline CDR1 is SQVTM and CDR2 is ANQGSEA. The chain's CDR3 is CSAATSQGGYGYTF. The CDR3 region has the DNA TGCAGCGCTGCGACGTCCCAGGGGGGTTATGGCTACACCTTC.

V usage is TRBV27 and J usage is TRBJ2-5, with 7 bases that match TRBD2. CDR3 size: 15 residues. Germline V lookup: CDR1 MNHEY, CDR2 SMNVEV (reference sequence). V was clipped by 4 bases and J by 2 bases; unmatched bases: 7. In DNA form, the CDR3 reads TGTGCCAGCAGTTGGGGGTTGGGGGGGCAAGAGACCCAGTACTTC. Translation gives CASSWGLGGQETQYF.

The V call is TRBV19, the J call TRBJ2-3; possibly TRBD2 for D (5 bases). Between the trimmed V and J ends, which lost 0 bases and 0 bases, there was a span of 7 bases. CDR1 and CDR2 (germline): LNHDA, SQIVND (reference sequence). This CDR3 comprises 15 residues. As DNA, the CDR3 is TGTGCCAGTAGTATAGATGGGAGAAGCACAGATACGCAGTATTTT. This translates into CASSIDGRSTDTQYF.

V is TRBV7-9 and J is TRBJ1-3; perhaps TRBD1 as D (5 bases). The V end was cut by 4 bases, the J end by 1 base, with 14 bases between. This CDR3 has 16 amino acids. The germline gives CDR1 SEHNR, CDR2 FQNEAQ (reference sequence). CDR3 amino acids: CASSSTRVFSGNTIYF. The CDR3 DNA is TGTGCCAGCAGCTCAACCAGGGTGTTTTCTGGAAACACCATATATTTT.

The chain has TRBV15 and TRBJ1-4, with D unresolved. V was clipped by 0 bases and J by 4 bases, with 12 bases between them. This CDR3 comprises 16 residues. CDR1 and CDR2 from the germline V gene are LNHNV and YYDKDF (reference sequence). CDR3 nucleotide sequence: TGTGCCACCAGCAGAGATCTAGCCCAGATTAATGAAAAACTGTTTTTT. As protein: CATSRDLAQINEKLFF.

The chain couples TRBV11-2 to TRBJ1-2; TRBD1 is a possible D gene (6 bases). The CDR3 sequence is 14 residues long. The V end was cut by 2 bases, the J end by 3 bases, with 10 bases between. In germline, CDR1 is SGHAT, CDR2 FQNNGV. CDR3 DNA: TGTGCCAGCAGCTTATTTGCAGGGGACTATGGCTACACCTTC. Translating it yields CASSLFAGDYGYTF. Supplemented by reference TRBV11-2 and TRBJ1-2, the full variable domain reads EAGVAQSPRYKIIEKRQSVAFWCNPISGHATLYWYQQILGQGPKLLIQFQNNGVVDDSQLPKDRFSAERLKGVDSTLKIQPAKLEDSAVYLCASSLFAGDYGYTFGSGTRLTVV.

The gene calls are TRBV29-1 and TRBJ2-7; D call uncertain. Germline V gene sequence: CDR1 SQVTM, CDR2 ANQGSEA. Trimming removed 0 bases at V and 4 bases at J, with 7 bases between. This CDR3 has 12 amino acids. CDR3 amino acids: CSVEDGSYEQYF. DNA for the CDR3: TGCAGCGTTGAAGATGGTAGTTACGAGCAGTACTTC.

The chain combines TRBV6-1 with TRBJ1-1, with D unresolved. The CDR3 sequence is 14 residues long. With 0 bases removed from V and 6 bases from J, the gap between germline ends came to 11 bases. Looked up from germline, CDR1 is MNHNS and CDR2 is SASEGT. The CDR3 coding sequence is TGTGCCAGCAGTGAAGCGCCCGGGGTCCCTGAAGCTTTCTTT. It is translated as CASSEAPGVPEAFF.

This clone was recorded once. The chain combines TRBV10-3 with TRBJ1-1; D unresolved. V was pared by 0 bases and J by 6 bases, with 8 bases between. The CDR3 totals 13 residues. Germline V gene sequence: CDR1 ENHRY, CDR2 SYGVKD. DNA of the CDR3: TGTGCCATCAGTGAGTCGAGTCTATCTGAAGCTTTCTTT. Protein sequence: CAISESSLSEAFF.

The chain couples TRBV5-1 to TRBJ2-3, with TRBD2 matching 7 bases. The V and J ends lost 2 bases and 2 bases, in that order; junction bases with no gene match: 8. This CDR3 is built from 16 residues. CDR1 is SGHRS and CDR2 is YFSETQ in the germline V gene. DNA of the CDR3: TGCGCCAGCAGCTTCCGAGCGGGAACCGCCACAGATACGCAGTATTTT. This encodes CASSFRAGTATDTQYF. Complete variable domain (other parts from reference TRBV5-1 and TRBJ2-3): KAGVTQTPRYLIKTRGQQVTLSCSPISGHRSVSWYQQTPGQGLQFLFEYFSETQRNKGNFPGRFSGRQFSNSRSEMNVSTLELGDSALYLCASSFRAGTATDTQYFGPGTRLTVL.